Below, one T cell receptor beta chain is given with its context. The CDR3 consists of 16 residues. Trimming took 5 bases from V and 9 from J; bases not matched to a gene: 10. Germline CDR1 and CDR2: SNHLY and FYNNEI. This sample was included in a study of blood T cell repertoires in COVID-19. Overall study context: PBMCs, B-cell-depleted T cells, or T cells provided the cDNA or gDNA that made up the material.

Clinical histories supplied by participants themselves formed the basis of cohort assignment. For recovered donors of Cohort 3, there were two negative PCRs, clearance, or symptom resolution. Here immunoSEQ multiplex PCR was the method, and the copy in TCRdb shows in-frame clones only, minus some. The repertoire includes some 400,000 clones, roughly nine tenths of them detected once, and roughly 1.1% sits in the top ten. The sample comprised PBMCs or T cells enriched from blood (not recorded which). This clonotype was sampled from a man aged 30-40 years who had recovered from COVID-19. This chain connects TRBV2 to TRBJ2-1, with 13 bases identical to TRBD2. CDR3 nucleotides: TGTGCCAGCAGTCCTGGACTAGCGGGAGAATCTTCTGAGCAGTTCTTC. This translates into CASSPGLAGESSEQFF.